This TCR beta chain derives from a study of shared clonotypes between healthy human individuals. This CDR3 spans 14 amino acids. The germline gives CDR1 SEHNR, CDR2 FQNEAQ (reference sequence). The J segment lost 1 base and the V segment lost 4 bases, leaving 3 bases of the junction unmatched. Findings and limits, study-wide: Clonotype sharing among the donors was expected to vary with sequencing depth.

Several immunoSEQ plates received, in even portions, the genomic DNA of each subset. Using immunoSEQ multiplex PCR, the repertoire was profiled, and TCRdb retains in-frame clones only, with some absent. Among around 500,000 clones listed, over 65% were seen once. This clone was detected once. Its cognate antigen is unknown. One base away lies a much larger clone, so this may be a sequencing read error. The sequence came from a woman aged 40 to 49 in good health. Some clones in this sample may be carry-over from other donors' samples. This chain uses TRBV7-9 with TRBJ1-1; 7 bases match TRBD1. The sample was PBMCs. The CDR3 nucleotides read TGTGCCAGCAGCTCGGGACAGCGGAACACTGAAGCTTTCTTT. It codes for CASSSGQRNTEAFF.